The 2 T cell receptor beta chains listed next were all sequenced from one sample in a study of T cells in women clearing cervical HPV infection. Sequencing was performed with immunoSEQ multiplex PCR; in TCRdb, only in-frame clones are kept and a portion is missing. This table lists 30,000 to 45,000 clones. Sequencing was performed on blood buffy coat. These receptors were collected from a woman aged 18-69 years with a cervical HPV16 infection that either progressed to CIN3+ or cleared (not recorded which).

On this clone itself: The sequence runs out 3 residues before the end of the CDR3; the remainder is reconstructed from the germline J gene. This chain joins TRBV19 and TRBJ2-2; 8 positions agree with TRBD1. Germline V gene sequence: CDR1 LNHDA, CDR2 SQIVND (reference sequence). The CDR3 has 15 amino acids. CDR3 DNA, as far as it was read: TGTGCCAGTAGTATTAACAGGGGGGATAATGAAAAG. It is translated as CASSINRGDNEK. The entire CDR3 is CASSINRGDNEKLFF.

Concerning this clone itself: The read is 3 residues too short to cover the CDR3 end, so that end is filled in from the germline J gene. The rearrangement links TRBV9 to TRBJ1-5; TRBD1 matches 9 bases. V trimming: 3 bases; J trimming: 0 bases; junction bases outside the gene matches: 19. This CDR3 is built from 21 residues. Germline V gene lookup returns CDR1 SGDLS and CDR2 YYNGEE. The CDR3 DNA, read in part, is TGTGCCAGCAGCGCTCCACGCCACCGGGACAGGGACCTATATAGCAATCAGCCC. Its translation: CASSAPRHRDRDLYSNQP. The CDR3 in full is CASSAPRHRDRDLYSNQPQHF. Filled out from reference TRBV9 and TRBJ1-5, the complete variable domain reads DSGVTQTPKHLITATGQRVTLRCSPRSGDLSVYWYQQSLDQGLQFLIQYYNGEERAKGNILERFSAQQFPDLHSELNLSSLELGDSALYFCASSAPRHRDRDLYSNQPQHFGDGTRLSIL.